This TCR beta chain comes out of a study of T-cell memory formation after mild COVID-19. One entry per CDR3 protein, called by TCRdb with MiXCR from the 5' RACE reads. The sample lists around 200,000 distinct CDR3 sequences, roughly a tenth seen once, with less than 4% in the top ten. The CDR3 extends over 17 amino acids. CDR1 is SGHAT, CDR2 FQNNGV, per germline. Trimming took off 5 bases at V and 2 bases at J, with 19 bases between the two ends. This TCR was sampled from a man aged 18 to 30 who had mild COVID-19 (a few samples of this study predate the infection). Cell type and time point are not known. V is TRBV11-2 and J is TRBJ2-4; D is possibly TRBD2 (6 bases). Sequenced material: PBMCs or a T cell subset sorted from them (not recorded which). CDR3 coding DNA: TGTGCCAGCAGCCTCATCGGGAGAGCTGGGTCCAAAAACATTCAGTACTTC. Translated: CASSLIGRAGSKNIQYF.